This T cell receptor (beta chain) came from a study of cytomegalovirus exposure and HLA in healthy donors. As for the study in general: A preliminary data release comprised approximately 85 million unique TCRs obtained from HLA-typed donors. Study results and limitations: A few chains tied to CMV proved CMV antigen-specific in vitro. Rates of TCR association differed by HLA locus in a later analysis, with DRB1 highest and HLA-C lowest.

Concerning this clone: Its target is not known.

In the PCR, 60 Vbeta and 13 Jbeta primers were used. Repertoires were generated with immunoSEQ multiplex PCR, while TCRdb's copy carries only in-frame clones and drops some. This table has about 130,000 clones, around 80% appearing once. V was clipped by 4 bases and J by 3 bases, with 9 bases between them. CDR1 and CDR2 from the germline V gene are SGHAT and FQNNGV. The CDR3 is 13 amino acids. The receptor was derived from a man aged 25 to 40 in good health. Sequenced material: PBMCs. This chain uses TRBV11-2 with TRBJ1-1, with D perhaps TRBD1 (5 bases). The CDR3 is CASSSRVDTEAFF. CDR3 nucleotide sequence: TGTGCCAGCAGCTCCAGGGTCGACACTGAAGCTTTCTTT.